The 18 T cell receptor beta chains presented below share a single source sample, sequenced in a study of regulatory dendritic cells for organ transplantation. Assay used: immunoSEQ multiplex PCR; TCRdb lists only in-frame clones, some missing. The table has about 29,000 clones, about 80% seen once. Sequenced material: memory CD4+ T cells from blood. This sample's subset: CD45RO+ memory T cells. The receptors derive from a human donor in good health.

This chain joins TRBV18 and TRBJ2-3; D unclear. Per germline, CDR1 KGHSH and CDR2 LQKENI. V shed 5 bases and J shed 3 bases, with 6 bases lying between them. The CDR3 runs 12 residues. This CDR3 is CASSKQTDTQYF. The CDR3 DNA reads TGTGCCAGCTCAAAACAAACAGATACGCAGTATTTT.

The chain uses TRBV7-8 and TRBJ2-1; D unclear. There are 15 residues in the CDR3. Looked up from germline, CDR1 is SGHVS and CDR2 is FQNEAQ. V lost 5 bases, J lost 4 bases, and 15 bases lay in between. Here the CDR3 reads CASSPGEPTYNEQFF. In nucleotides, the CDR3 is TGTGCCAGCAGCCCAGGAGAACCCACTTACAATGAGCAGTTCTTC.

The chain recombines TRBV29-1 with TRBJ1-3; perhaps TRBD1 as D (6 bases). The CDR3 loop spans 14 amino acids. The germline V gene has CDR1 SQVTM and CDR2 ANQGSEA. The germline V and J ends were trimmed by 6 bases and 1 base, with 13 bases remaining between them. CDR3 amino acids: CSVRGGGSGNTIYF. The CDR3, as DNA: TGCAGCGTCCGAGGGGGGGGATCTGGAAACACCATATATTTT. The whole variable domain, filled in from reference TRBV29-1 and TRBJ1-3, reads SAVISQKPSRDICQRGTSLTIQCQVDSQVTMMFWYRQQPGQSLTLIATANQGSEATYESGFVIDKFPISRPNLTFSTLTVSNMSPEDSSIYLCSVRGGGSGNTIYFGEGSWLTVV.

This chain joins TRBV7-3 and TRBJ2-3, with D maybe TRBD1 (6 bases). Per the germline V gene, CDR1 is SGHTA and CDR2 is FQGTGA. The V end was cut by 2 bases, the J end by 0 bases, with 15 bases between. The CDR3 spans 17 residues. The CDR3 sequence: CASSLQGTRTSTDTQYF. The CDR3 nucleotides read TGTGCCAGCAGCTTACAGGGGACCCGAACTAGCACAGATACGCAGTATTTT.

J is TRBJ2-7 and V is TRBV30, with 11 bases fitting TRBD2. V was clipped by 3 bases and J by 4 bases; unmatched bases: 8. Germline V gives CDR1 GTSNPN, CDR2 SVGIG (reference sequence). CDR3 length equals 15 residues. For the CDR3, the DNA is TGTGCCTGGAGCGCCTCTAGCGGGGGGATGTACGAGCAGTACTTC. Its translation is CAWSASSGGMYEQYF.

The chain carries TRBV28 and TRBJ2-7; D may be TRBD2 (5 bases). The CDR3 extends over 16 amino acids. Trimming stripped 5 bases from V and 3 bases from J, with 20 bases between. The germline gives CDR1 MDHEN, CDR2 SYDVKM. CDR3 in DNA: TGTGCCAGCAGTCCCATCCGACCCTCCGGAGGCTACGAGCAGTACTTC. Protein: CASSPIRPSGGYEQYF. The whole variable domain, filled in from reference TRBV28 and TRBJ2-7, reads DVKVTQSSRYLVKRTGEKVFLECVQDMDHENMFWYRQDPGLGLRLIYFSYDVKMKEKGDIPEGYSVSREKKERFSLILESASTNQTSMYLCASSPIRPSGGYEQYFGPGTRLTVT.

This clone was found a few times. V gene TRBV14 combines with J gene TRBJ1-2, with 7 nucleotides matching TRBD1. There are 17 residues in the CDR3. Trimming removed 1 base from V and 4 bases from J; junction bases left unmatched: 12. CDR1 SGHDN and CDR2 FVKESK come from the germline V gene. The CDR3 DNA reads as TGTGCCAGCAGCCAAGGGCTCAGGGGGGCTCGAAGCTATGGCTACACCTTC. Translated, it gives CASSQGLRGARSYGYTF.

This chain connects TRBV7-8 to TRBJ1-4; TRBD1 matches 8 bases. The CDR3 contains 18 residues. Trimming took 5 bases from V and 0 from J; bases not matched to a gene: 11. Germline V gene lookup returns CDR1 SGHVS and CDR2 FQNEAQ. Here the CDR3 DNA reads TGTGCCAGCAGCAGAGGGACAGGCCCCGAAGCAACTAATGAAAAACTGTTTTTT. Translating it yields CASSRGTGPEATNEKLFF.

The chain recombines TRBV5-4 with TRBJ2-5; D is uncertain. This CDR3 is 15 amino acids long. Germline V gene sequence: CDR1 SGHNT, CDR2 YYREEE (reference sequence). Trimming left V 1 base short and J 1 base short, with 11 bases between. CDR3 DNA sequence: TGTGCCAGCAGCTTGATAGAAGGAGCCCAAGAGACCCAGTACTTC. Translating gives CASSLIEGAQETQYF.

The count of this clone is one. The V call is TRBV7-2, the J call TRBJ2-5, with 11 bases matching TRBD2. Germline assignment: CDR1 SGHTA and CDR2 FQGNSA. The CDR3 covers 15 residues. The J segment lost 4 bases and the V segment lost 4 bases, leaving 5 bases of the junction unmatched. The CDR3 DNA reads as TGTGCCAGCAGCTCGAGACTAGCGGGATCAGAGACCCAGTACTTC. Protein: CASSSRLAGSETQYF. Together with reference TRBV7-2 and TRBJ2-5, the CDR3 gives the full variable domain: GAGVSQSPSNKVTEKGKDVELRCDPISGHTALYWYRQSLGQGLEFLIYFQGNSAPDKSGLPSDRFSAERTGGSVSTLTIQRTQQEDSAVYLCASSSRLAGSETQYFGPGTRLLVL.

CDR3 loop: CASSLALGTSNYGYTF. In nucleotides, the CDR3 is TGTGCCAGCAGCTTAGCCCTAGGGACTTCGAACTATGGCTACACCTTC. V and J are TRBV7-9 and TRBJ1-2, with D possibly matching TRBD1 (5 bases). Deletions cut 0 bases from V and 2 bases from J, with 13 bases between. Germline V gene lookup returns CDR1 SEHNR and CDR2 FQNEAQ (reference sequence). The CDR3 covers 16 residues.

The chain is built from TRBV7-3 and TRBJ2-2; D remains unclear. The CDR3 has 14 residues. Germline CDR1 reads SGHTA; CDR2 reads FQGTGA. The germline V and J ends were trimmed by 2 bases and 1 base, with 5 bases remaining between them. The CDR3 DNA is TGTGCCAGCAGCTTACTGGGGAACACCGGGGAGCTGTTTTTT. It yields the protein CASSLLGNTGELFF.

The chain couples TRBV7-2 to TRBJ1-2; no firm D call. V lost 2 bases and J 5 bases, leaving 12 bases between the germline ends. The CDR3 is 14 residues long. CDR1 SGHTA and CDR2 FQGNSA come from the germline V gene. The CDR3 sequence: CASSLNLRDYGYTF. The CDR3 coding sequence is TGTGCCAGCAGCTTAAACTTGAGGGATTATGGCTACACCTTC.

This clone was seen more than once but under ten times. The chain has TRBV28 and TRBJ2-7, with TRBD2 matching 10 bases. The CDR3 totals 17 residues. CDR1 is MDHEN, CDR2 SYDVKM, per germline. J gave up 0 bases and V 5 bases, and 10 bases lay outside the gene matches. In DNA, the CDR3 is TGTGCCAGCAGTCCAAACCGAAGCGGGAGGGCCTCCTACGAGCAGTACTTC. Protein product: CASSPNRSGRASYEQYF.

V is TRBV9 and J is TRBJ2-5; tentatively, D is TRBD1 (5 bases). With 0 bases removed from V and 5 bases from J, the gap between germline ends came to 11 bases. Per the germline V gene, CDR1 is SGDLS and CDR2 is YYNGEE. This CDR3 has 14 amino acids. Here the CDR3 reads CASSVDQGRETQYF. CDR3 in DNA: TGTGCCAGCAGCGTAGATCAGGGTCGGGAGACCCAGTACTTC.

CDR3 in DNA: TGTGCCAGCAGCCAGGACATCCGGGCTTGGAACCCAGCCCCATATACAGATACGCAGTATTTT. Translating gives CASSQDIRAWNPAPYTDTQYF. This rearrangement joins TRBV14 to TRBJ2-3; tentatively, D is TRBD1 (5 bases). CDR1 and CDR2 from the germline V gene are SGHDN and FVKESK. This CDR3 is built from 21 residues. V was shortened by 3 bases and J by 3 bases, with 31 bases between the two germline ends.

The V gene is TRBV28, the J gene TRBJ2-7; 8 bases align to TRBD2. The CDR3 consists of 14 residues. Per the germline V gene, CDR1 is MDHEN and CDR2 is SYDVKM. V shed 2 bases, J shed 7 bases, and the junction held 7 bases outside the gene matches. The CDR3 DNA reads as TGTGCCAGCAGTTTAAATAGCGGGATGCGGGAGCAGTACTTC. Its protein product is CASSLNSGMREQYF. Complete variable domain (other parts from reference TRBV28 and TRBJ2-7): DVKVTQSSRYLVKRTGEKVFLECVQDMDHENMFWYRQDPGLGLRLIYFSYDVKMKEKGDIPEGYSVSREKKERFSLILESASTNQTSMYLCASSLNSGMREQYFGPGTRLTVT.

V is TRBV5-1 and J is TRBJ2-2; D may match TRBD1 or TRBD2 (5 bases each). The CDR3 covers 13 residues. CDR1 and CDR2 (germline): SGHRS, YFSETQ. Trimming pared 1 base from V and 6 bases from J, leaving 7 bases between. In DNA form, the CDR3 reads TGCGCCAGCAGCTTGTTGGGGGCCGGGGAGCTGTTTTTT. Its protein product is CASSLLGAGELFF.